This TCR beta chain was recovered during a study of identical twins. Regarding the study as a whole: Twin-shared out-of-frame alpha sequences showed excess low generation probability.

Points on this clonotype: The antigen is unknown.

TCRdb reprocessed the 5' RACE reads via MiXCR and lists one record per CDR3 protein. Counted here are around 1.7 million distinct CDR3 sequences, roughly a third occurring once; the ten biggest clones make up 0.25% to 0.3%. The sequenced sample was cord blood. The TCR comes from a newborn girl in good health.

CDR3 amino acids: CSAPSGWGYGYTF. The CDR3 DNA follows: TGCAGTGCTCCTTCCGGGTGGGGCTATGGCTACACCTTC. The chain employs TRBV20-1 and TRBJ1-2, with D hard to call. Germline lookup yields CDR1 DFQATT and CDR2 SNEGSKA (reference sequence). Trimming took off 5 bases at V and 4 bases at J, with 14 bases between the two ends. The CDR3 has 13 residues.